This entry lists 9 T cell receptor beta chains sequenced from one sample in a study of T cell responses to AZD1222 COVID-19 vaccine. Sequencing used immunoSEQ multiplex PCR; TCRdb keeps in-frame clones, though not all of them. The sample has about 140,000 clones; about 90% are singletons. The specimen was peripheral blood, collected on day 0 of AZD1222 vaccination. The receptor source for this set is an adult in good health.

The chain is built from TRBV14 and TRBJ1-3; TRBD1 is a possible D gene (6 bases). The CDR3 covers 15 residues. The V and J ends lost 4 bases and 0 bases respectively, with 10 bases between them. Per germline, CDR1 SGHDN and CDR2 FVKESK. CDR3 residues: CASSLIGGSGNTIYF. The CDR3 bases are TGTGCCAGCAGCCTTATAGGGGGCTCTGGAAACACCATATATTTT.

CDR3 in DNA: TGTGCTAGTGGTTTGGTAGATGGAGACAATCAGCCCCAGCATTTT. Translating it yields CASGLVDGDNQPQHF. V usage is TRBV12-5 and J usage is TRBJ1-5; the D is unclear. Germline lookup yields CDR1 LGHNT and CDR2 FRNRAP. The CDR3 runs to 15 residues. The germline V and J ends were trimmed by 0 bases and 3 bases, with 9 bases remaining between them.

The CDR3 sequence: CASSFTGLAPSYNEQFF. In nucleotides, the CDR3 is TGTGCCAGCAGTTTTACCGGACTAGCGCCATCCTACAATGAGCAGTTCTTC. The chain recombines TRBV27 with TRBJ2-1, with 9 positions matching TRBD2. V lost 3 bases and J lost 1; bases outside the gene matches: 7. CDR3 length equals 17 residues. CDR1 is MNHEY and CDR2 is SMNVEV in the germline V gene (reference sequence).

The chain combines TRBV28 with TRBJ1-2, with TRBD1 matching 8 bases. Losses at the gene ends were 3 bases for V and 8 bases for J; bases not matched to a gene: 14. This CDR3 spans 16 amino acids. Germline V gene sequence: CDR1 MDHEN, CDR2 SYDVKM. DNA for the CDR3: TGTGCCAGCAGTTTCGGGGCAGGGGGCGCTTTTGGCGGCTACACCTTC. Translation: CASSFGAGGAFGGYTF.

CDR3 sequence reads: CASWGNLNYGYTF. The DNA for the CDR3 is TGTGCCAGCTGGGGGAATCTAAACTATGGCTACACCTTC. J is TRBJ1-2 and V is TRBV5-4; D possibly corresponds to TRBD1 (5 bases). Trimming shortened V by 7 bases and J by 2 bases, and 12 bases separated the two germline ends. The CDR3 has 13 amino acids. The germline V gene encodes CDR1 SGHNT and CDR2 YYREEE (reference sequence).

V gene TRBV6-5 combines with J gene TRBJ1-1, with D tentatively TRBD1 (5 bases). This CDR3 has 14 amino acids. V lost 2 bases and J 4 bases, leaving 11 bases between the germline ends. CDR1 MNHEY and CDR2 SVGAGI come from the germline V gene. The CDR3 spells CASSYGTLGTEAFF. The CDR3 nucleotides read TGTGCCAGCAGTTACGGGACCTTGGGCACTGAAGCTTTCTTT.

In nucleotides, the CDR3 is TGTGCCACCCTCCCTGGCTCTGGAAACACCATATATTTT. Translating gives CATLPGSGNTIYF. The chain links TRBV15 to TRBJ1-3; D ambiguous. The V end lost 8 bases, the J end lost 0 bases, and 8 bases lay between the germline ends. Germline CDR1 is LNHNV and CDR2 is YYDKDF (reference sequence). CDR3 length: 13 residues.

V and J are TRBV7-9 and TRBJ2-3; possibly TRBD1 or TRBD2 for D (5 bases each). Deletions cut 4 bases from V and 6 bases from J, with 17 bases between. Germline CDR1 is SEHNR and CDR2 is FQNEAQ (reference sequence). The CDR3 contains 15 residues. The CDR3 nucleotides are TGTGCCAGCAGCTCACAACCCGCCGGGACCGATACGCAGTATTTT. It is translated as CASSSQPAGTDTQYF. Filled out from reference TRBV7-9 and TRBJ2-3, the complete variable domain reads DTGVSQNPRHKITKRGQNVTFRCDPISEHNRLYWYRQTLGQGPEFLTYFQNEAQLEKSRLLSDRFSAERPKGSFSTLEIQRTEQGDSAMYLCASSSQPAGTDTQYFGPGTRLTVL.

The chain employs TRBV15 and TRBJ2-3; TRBD2 might be the D (5 bases). CDR1 is LNHNV, CDR2 YYDKDF, per germline (reference sequence). This CDR3 spans 14 amino acids. V gave up 3 bases and J gave up 3 bases, with 10 bases separating them. This CDR3 reads CATSRDSRTDTQYF. The CDR3 bases are TGTGCCACCAGCAGGGACTCGAGGACAGATACGCAGTATTTT.